This is a list of T cell receptor beta chains from one sample in a study of T cells in Graves' hyperthyroidism and ophthalmopathy. TCRdb reprocessed the multiplex PCR reads with MiXCR, giving one entry per CDR3 protein. The sample lists 600,000 to 650,000 distinct CDR3 sequences, less than 25% occurring once. The sample comprised blood. The receptors were sampled from a man in his thirties or forties with Graves' ophthalmopathy. CDR3s include the opening cysteine and the closing phenylalanine or tryptophan. The order of the fields is V gene, clone size, D gene, J gene, CDR3 DNA, CDR3 protein. A D gene is named only where the DNA matches it firmly. A clone size is listed for some rows: how often the clone was seen (once, few, many), or a class if it is expanded.

TRBV6-5	.	TRBD2	TRBJ2-7	TGTGCCAGCAGTCAACCGACGGGAGGGGCCGAGCAGTACTTC	CASSQPTGGAEQYF
TRBV28	.	TRBD1	TRBJ1-2	TGTGCCAGCAGTTTGGGCCAGGGGGGTGGCACCTTC	CASSLGQGGGTF
TRBV11-2	.	.	TRBJ2-7	TGTGCCAGCAGCCAGACACTCGAGCAGTACTTC	CASSQTLEQYF
TRBV28	.	TRBD1	TRBJ1-6	TGTGCCAGCAGTTCGATTATGGAACTACAGGGGACCTTTAATTCACCCCTCCACTTT	CASSSIMELQGTFNSPLHF
TRBV5-5	.	.	TRBJ1-1	TGTGCCAGCAGGGGCGACACCACTGAAGCTTTCTTT	CASRGDTTEAFF
TRBV27	few	.	TRBJ2-7	TGTGCCAGCAGTTTAAGTTCAGGGATCTCCTACGAGCAGTACTTC	CASSLSSGISYEQYF
TRBV7-9	few	TRBD2	TRBJ2-1	TGTGCCAGCAGCGCGGGGGGTGGTGTAGAGCAGTTCTTC	CASSAGGGVEQFF
TRBV12-3/TRBV12-4	few	.	TRBJ2-7	TGTGCCAGCAGTTCATCCTCGGGGGCAGCCTACGAGCAGTACTTC	CASSSSSGAAYEQYF
TRBV5-1	.	TRBD1	TRBJ2-7	TGCGCCAGCAGCGCGAAGACAGGGGTCGGGTACGAGCAGTACTTC	CASSAKTGVGYEQYF
TRBV28	many	TRBD1	TRBJ2-5	TGTGCCAGCAGTTTAGAGGGGGCTGTATCGGAGACCCAGTACTTC	CASSLEGAVSETQYF